This TCR beta chain is from a study of blood T cell repertoires in COVID-19. V was clipped by 3 bases and J by 0 bases, with 14 bases between them. The CDR3 is 16 residues long. The V gene's germline CDR1 is SGDLS and CDR2 YYNGEE. TCRdb's copy holds only in-frame clones and misses some; the assay was immunoSEQ multiplex PCR. The sample includes around 200,000 clones, 75% to 90% of them seen just once. This receptor was taken from a woman younger than 30 who had recovered from COVID-19. Material for sequencing was PBMCs or T cells enriched from blood (not recorded which). The chain has TRBV9 and TRBJ2-3, with D possibly being TRBD1 (6 bases). The CDR3, as DNA: TGTGCCAGCAGCGCTTTACAGGGTCTTAGCACAGATACGCAGTATTTT. This sequence encodes CASSALQGLSTDTQYF.